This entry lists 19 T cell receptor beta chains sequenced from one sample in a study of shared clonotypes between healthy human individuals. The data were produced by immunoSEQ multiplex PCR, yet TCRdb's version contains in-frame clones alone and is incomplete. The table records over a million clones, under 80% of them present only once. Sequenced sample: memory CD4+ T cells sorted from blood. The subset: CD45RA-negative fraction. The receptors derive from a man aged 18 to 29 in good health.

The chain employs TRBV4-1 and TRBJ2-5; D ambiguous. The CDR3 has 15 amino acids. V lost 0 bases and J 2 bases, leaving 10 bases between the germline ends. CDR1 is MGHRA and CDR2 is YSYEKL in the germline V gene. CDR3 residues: CASSQDESRQETQYF. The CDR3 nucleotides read TGCGCCAGCAGCCAAGATGAGAGCAGACAAGAGACCCAGTACTTC.

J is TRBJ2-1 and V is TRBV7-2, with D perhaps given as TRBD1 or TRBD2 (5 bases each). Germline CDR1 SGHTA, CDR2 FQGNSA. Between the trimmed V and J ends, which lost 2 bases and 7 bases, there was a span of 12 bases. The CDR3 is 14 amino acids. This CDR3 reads CASSLSEGTNEQFF. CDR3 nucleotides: TGTGCCAGCAGCTTAAGTGAGGGGACGAATGAGCAGTTCTTC.

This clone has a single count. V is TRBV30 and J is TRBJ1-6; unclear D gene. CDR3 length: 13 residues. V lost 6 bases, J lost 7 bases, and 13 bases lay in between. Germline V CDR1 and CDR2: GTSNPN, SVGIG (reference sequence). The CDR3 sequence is CACQGSLNSPLHF. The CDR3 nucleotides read TGTGCCTGCCAAGGGTCCTTAAATTCACCCCTCCACTTT.

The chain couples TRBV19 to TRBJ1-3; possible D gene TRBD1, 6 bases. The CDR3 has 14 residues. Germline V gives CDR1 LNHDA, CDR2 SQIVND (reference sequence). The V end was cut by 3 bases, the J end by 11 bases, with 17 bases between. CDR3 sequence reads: CASSMRQDRTPIYF. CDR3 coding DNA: TGTGCCAGTAGTATGCGACAGGACCGAACTCCCATATATTTT.

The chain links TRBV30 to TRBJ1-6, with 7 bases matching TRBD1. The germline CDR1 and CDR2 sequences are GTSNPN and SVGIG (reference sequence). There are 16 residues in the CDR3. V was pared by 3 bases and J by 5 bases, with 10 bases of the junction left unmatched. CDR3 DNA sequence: TGTGCCTGGAGCCAGGACAGGCTCGAAAATAATTCACCCCTCCACTTT. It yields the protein CAWSQDRLENNSPLHF.

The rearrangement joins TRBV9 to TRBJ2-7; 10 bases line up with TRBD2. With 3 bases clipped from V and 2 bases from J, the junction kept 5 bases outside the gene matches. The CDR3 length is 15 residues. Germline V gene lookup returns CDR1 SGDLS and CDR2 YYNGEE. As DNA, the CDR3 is TGTGCCAGCAGCGCCCAAAGCGGGAGGGCCTACGAGCAGTACTTC. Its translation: CASSAQSGRAYEQYF.

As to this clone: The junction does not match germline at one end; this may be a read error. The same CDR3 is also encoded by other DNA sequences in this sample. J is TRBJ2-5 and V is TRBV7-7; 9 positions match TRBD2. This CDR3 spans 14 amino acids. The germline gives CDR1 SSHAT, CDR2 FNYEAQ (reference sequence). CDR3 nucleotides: TGTGCTAGCAGCTCGGGACTAGCAGGAGAGACCCAGTACTTC. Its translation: CASSSGLAGETQYF.

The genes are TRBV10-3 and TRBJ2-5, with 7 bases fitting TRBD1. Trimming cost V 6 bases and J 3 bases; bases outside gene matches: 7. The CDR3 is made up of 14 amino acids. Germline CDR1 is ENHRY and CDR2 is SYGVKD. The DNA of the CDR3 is TGTGCCATCAGAGACAGGGAATTGGAAGAGACCCAGTACTTC. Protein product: CAIRDRELEETQYF.

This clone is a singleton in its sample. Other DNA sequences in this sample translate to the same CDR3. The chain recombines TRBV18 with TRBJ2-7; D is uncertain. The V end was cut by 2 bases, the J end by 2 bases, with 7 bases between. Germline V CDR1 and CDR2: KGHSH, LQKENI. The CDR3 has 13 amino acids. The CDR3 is CASSPGQTYEQYF. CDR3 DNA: TGTGCCAGCTCACCAGGGCAGACCTACGAGCAGTACTTC.

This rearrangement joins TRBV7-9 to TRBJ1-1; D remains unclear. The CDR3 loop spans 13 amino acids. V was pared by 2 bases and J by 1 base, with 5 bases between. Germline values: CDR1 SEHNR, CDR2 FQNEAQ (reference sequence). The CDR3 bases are TGTGCCAGCAGCTTACAAAAGAACACTGAAGCTTTCTTT. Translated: CASSLQKNTEAFF.

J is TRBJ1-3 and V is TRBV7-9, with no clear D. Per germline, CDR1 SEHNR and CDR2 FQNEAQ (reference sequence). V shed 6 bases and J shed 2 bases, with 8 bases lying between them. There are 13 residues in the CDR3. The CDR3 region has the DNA TGTGCCAGCAGGGAGGCGGCTGGAAACACCATATATTTT. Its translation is CASREAAGNTIYF.

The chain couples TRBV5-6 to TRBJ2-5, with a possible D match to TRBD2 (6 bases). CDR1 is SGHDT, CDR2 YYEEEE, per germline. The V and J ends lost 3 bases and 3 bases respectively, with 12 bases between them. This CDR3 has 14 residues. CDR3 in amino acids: CASSSAGTEETQYF. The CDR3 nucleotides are TGTGCCAGCAGCTCAGCGGGTACAGAAGAGACCCAGTACTTC.

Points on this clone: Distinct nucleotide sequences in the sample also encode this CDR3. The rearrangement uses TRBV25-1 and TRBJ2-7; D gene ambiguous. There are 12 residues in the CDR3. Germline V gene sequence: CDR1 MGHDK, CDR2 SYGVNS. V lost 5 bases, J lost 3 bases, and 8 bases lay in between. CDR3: CASSLVGYEQYF. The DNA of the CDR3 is TGTGCCAGCAGTTTAGTGGGCTACGAGCAGTACTTC.

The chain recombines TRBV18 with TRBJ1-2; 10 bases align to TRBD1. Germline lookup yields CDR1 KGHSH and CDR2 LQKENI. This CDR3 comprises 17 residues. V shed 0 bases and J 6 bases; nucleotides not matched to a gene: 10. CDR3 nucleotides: TGTGCCAGCTCACCACCGTTGACAGGGGGCCTAAGGGATGGCTACACCTTC. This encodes CASSPPLTGGLRDGYTF. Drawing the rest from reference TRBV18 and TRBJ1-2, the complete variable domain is NAGVMQNPRHLVRRRGQEARLRCSPMKGHSHVYWYRQLPEEGLKFMVYLQKENIIDESGMPKERFSAEFPKEGPSILRIQQVVRGDSAAYFCASSPPLTGGLRDGYTFGSGTRLTVV.

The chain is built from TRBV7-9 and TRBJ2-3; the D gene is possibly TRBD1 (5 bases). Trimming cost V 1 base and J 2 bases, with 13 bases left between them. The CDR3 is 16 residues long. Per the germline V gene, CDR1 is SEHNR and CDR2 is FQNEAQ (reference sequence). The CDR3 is CASSLDLGHLTDTQYF. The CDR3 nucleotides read TGTGCCAGCAGCTTAGATCTTGGACATCTCACAGATACGCAGTATTTT.

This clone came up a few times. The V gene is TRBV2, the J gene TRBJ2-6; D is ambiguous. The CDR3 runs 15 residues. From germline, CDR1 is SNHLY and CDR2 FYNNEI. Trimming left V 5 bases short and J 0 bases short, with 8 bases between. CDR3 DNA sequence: TGTGCCAGCAGTTGGAGTCTCTCTGGGGCCAACGTCCTGACTTTC. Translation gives CASSWSLSGANVLTF.

The CDR3 protein is CASSSGHSSSYNEQFF. In DNA, the CDR3 is TGCGCCAGCAGCTCGGGACACTCGAGCTCCTACAATGAGCAGTTCTTC. The J gene is TRBJ2-1, the V gene TRBV5-1, with D perhaps matching TRBD1 (6 bases). CDR1 and CDR2 from the germline V gene are SGHRS and YFSETQ. The CDR3 contains 16 residues. Trimming stripped 3 bases from V and 0 bases from J, with 13 bases between. The full variable domain, in which reference TRBV5-1 and TRBJ2-1 provide the parts outside the CDR3, is KAGVTQTPRYLIKTRGQQVTLSCSPISGHRSVSWYQQTPGQGLQFLFEYFSETQRNKGNFPGRFSGRQFSNSRSEMNVSTLELGDSALYLCASSSGHSSSYNEQFFGPGTRLTVL.

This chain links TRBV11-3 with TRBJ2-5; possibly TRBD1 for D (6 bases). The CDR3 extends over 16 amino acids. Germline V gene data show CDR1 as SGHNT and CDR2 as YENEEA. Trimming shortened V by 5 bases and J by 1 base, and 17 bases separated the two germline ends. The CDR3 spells CASSTPGVGGQETQYF. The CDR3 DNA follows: TGTGCCAGCAGCACGCCAGGGGTTGGAGGCCAAGAGACCCAGTACTTC.

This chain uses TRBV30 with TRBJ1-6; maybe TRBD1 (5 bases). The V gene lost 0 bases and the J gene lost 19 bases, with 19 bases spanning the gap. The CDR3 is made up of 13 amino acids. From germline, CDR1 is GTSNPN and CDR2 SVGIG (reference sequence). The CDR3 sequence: CAWSVQAGTQIHF. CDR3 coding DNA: TGTGCCTGGAGTGTACAGGCAGGCACCCAGATTCACTTT.